The 20 T cell receptor beta chains below all came from one sample that was sequenced in a study of blood T cell repertoires in COVID-19. Sequencing was performed with immunoSEQ multiplex PCR; in TCRdb, only in-frame clones are kept and a portion is missing. The sample includes 230,000 or so clones, roughly 82% of them seen just once. The sample comprised peripheral blood. The receptors come from a woman aged 40 to 50 who had recovered from COVID-19.

The V gene is TRBV2, the J gene TRBJ1-2; the D gene is possibly TRBD1 (5 bases). Trimming removed 4 bases at V and 6 bases at J, with 15 bases between. The CDR3 has 14 amino acids. In germline, CDR1 is SNHLY, CDR2 FYNNEI. CDR3 protein: CASSGPGQMDGYTF. The CDR3 DNA sequence: TGTGCCAGCAGTGGACCCGGACAAATGGATGGCTACACCTTC.

V gene TRBV28 combines with J gene TRBJ1-2; no definite D call. Deletions cut 1 base from V and 6 bases from J, with 18 bases between. Germline loops: CDR1 MDHEN, CDR2 SYDVKM. CDR3 length: 16 residues. The CDR3 DNA follows: TGTGCCAGCAGTTTATTCCGATCGGTCGGGTTTGATGGCTACACCTTC. Its protein product is CASSLFRSVGFDGYTF.

This clone was counted only a few times. This chain connects TRBV30 to TRBJ1-2; a weak D match, TRBD1 (5 bases). V was clipped by 1 base and J by 8 bases, with 8 bases between them. Germline CDR1 is GTSNPN and CDR2 is SVGIG (reference sequence). This CDR3 is built from 11 residues. The CDR3, as DNA: TGTGCCTGGAGTGAGGGGTACGGCTACACCTTC. It encodes CAWSEGYGYTF.

Comment on this clone: At one boundary the junction diverges from the germline segment, which might be a read error. This chain links TRBV12-5 with TRBJ1-6, with a tentative D call TRBD1 (5 bases). CDR1 and CDR2 (germline): LGHNT, FRNRAP. The CDR3 covers 13 residues. The CDR3, as DNA: TGTGCTAGTGGTTTGGCGACAGATACTCAAATTGAATTT. Translated: CASGLATDTQIEF.

This chain links TRBV2 with TRBJ2-7; 9 positions match TRBD1. The CDR3 has 13 residues. Per germline, CDR1 SNHLY and CDR2 FYNNEI. After removal of 8 bases from V and 0 bases from J, the junction contained 2 bases not matched to a gene. The chain's CDR3 is CASGTGYSYEQYF. The CDR3 DNA is TGTGCCAGCGGGACAGGGTACTCCTACGAGCAGTACTTC.

V and J are TRBV6-5 and TRBJ1-5, with TRBD1 matching 7 bases. Per the germline V gene, CDR1 is MNHEY and CDR2 is SVGAGI. The CDR3 runs 15 residues. V gave up 7 bases and J gave up 5 bases; unmatched junction bases: 11. CDR3 sequence: CASTSSEGADQPQHF. In DNA form, the CDR3 reads TGTGCCAGCACCTCAAGCGAGGGGGCTGATCAGCCCCAGCATTTT.

This clone was seen a few times. The rearrangement links TRBV11-1 to TRBJ1-2; D gene unclear. Trimming removed 6 bases at V and 2 bases at J, with 7 bases between. There are 12 residues in the CDR3. Germline values: CDR1 SGHAT, CDR2 FQDESV (reference sequence). For the CDR3, the DNA is TGTGCCAGCAGTCAACGGAACTATGGCTACACCTTC. Translation: CASSQRNYGYTF.

The chain employs TRBV3-1 (or the pseudogene TRBV3-2) and TRBJ1-1; D is ambiguous. This CDR3 contains 14 residues. With 2 bases removed from V and 2 bases from J, the gap between germline ends came to 9 bases. Germline CDR1 and CDR2: LGHDT and YNNKEL (reference sequence). CDR3 protein: CASSQIGLNTEAFF. CDR3 in DNA: TGTGCCAGCAGCCAAATTGGGCTAAACACTGAAGCTTTCTTT.

The rearrangement joins TRBV10-3 to TRBJ1-5, with D perhaps TRBD1 (5 bases). The germline V gene has CDR1 ENHRY and CDR2 SYGVKD. V was shortened by 1 base and J by 0 bases, with 7 bases between the two germline ends. The CDR3 has 15 residues. The DNA of the CDR3 is TGTGCCATCAGTGAGTTTACAGGTAGCAATCAGCCCCAGCATTTT. It yields the protein CAISEFTGSNQPQHF.

This chain links TRBV6-2 or TRBV6-3 with TRBJ1-4; the match to TRBD1 covers 11 bases. Germline assignment: CDR1 MNHEY and CDR2 SVGEGT. V dropped 0 bases and J dropped 0; count of bases not matched to a gene: 9. The length of the CDR3 is 20 residues. The CDR3, as DNA: TGTGCCAGCAGTTACTCGACAATTTGGACAGGGGGCTCAACTAATGAAAAACTGTTTTTT. This encodes CASSYSTIWTGGSTNEKLFF.

The gene calls are TRBV19 and TRBJ1-2, with D possibly TRBD1 on 6 matching bases. The CDR3 sequence is 15 residues long. V was trimmed by 3 bases and J by 9 bases, leaving 20 bases between them. CDR1 LNHDA and CDR2 SQIVND come from the germline V gene (reference sequence). In DNA, the CDR3 is TGTGCCAGTAGTATCCTTTTTACAGGGAGTAGAAGCTACACCTTC. Translating gives CASSILFTGSRSYTF.

J is TRBJ1-1 and V is TRBV5-4; no reliable D call. The V end lost 4 bases, the J end lost 5 bases, and 6 bases lay between the germline ends. Germline loops: CDR1 SGHNT, CDR2 YYREEE (reference sequence). The CDR3 spans 11 residues. The CDR3 loop reads CASSRGTEAFF. DNA of the CDR3: TGTGCCAGCAGCCGGGGTACTGAAGCTTTCTTT.

V is TRBV7-9 and J is TRBJ2-3; 7 bases are shared with TRBD1. The CDR3 loop spans 16 amino acids. The germline CDR1 and CDR2 sequences are SEHNR and FQNEAQ (reference sequence). After removal of 5 bases from V and 0 bases from J, the junction contained 8 bases not matched to a gene. The CDR3 sequence: CASSPGTAPSTDTQYF. The CDR3 DNA is TGTGCCAGCAGCCCTGGGACAGCCCCCAGCACAGATACGCAGTATTTT.

J is TRBJ1-2 and V is TRBV19, with 7 bases aligning to TRBD1. From germline, CDR1 is LNHDA and CDR2 SQIVND (reference sequence). The CDR3 consists of 14 residues. Trimming cost V 5 bases and J 5 bases; bases outside gene matches: 8. In DNA, the CDR3 is TGTGCCAGTAGTGCCCGTGGACAGGATTATGGCTACACCTTC. Translating gives CASSARGQDYGYTF.

This clone was recorded at least ten times. This chain links TRBV5-1 with TRBJ1-5; 8 bases match TRBD1. The junction had 11 bases not matched to a gene; V was cut back by 4 bases and J by 5 bases. This CDR3 comprises 16 residues. Germline V CDR1 and CDR2: SGHRS, YFSETQ. The CDR3, as DNA: TGCGCCAGCAGCGAGGGACAGGTATCTCTCGATCAGCCCCAGCATTTT. This sequence encodes CASSEGQVSLDQPQHF.

The chain has TRBV7-8 and TRBJ2-2, with D perhaps matching TRBD2 (7 bases). Trimming took 8 bases from V and 8 from J, leaving 27 bases between them. Germline values: CDR1 SGHVS, CDR2 FQNEAQ. This CDR3 has 17 residues. CDR3 in amino acids: CASAIIGQRTSPGELFF. CDR3 in DNA: TGTGCCAGCGCTATAATTGGACAGAGGACTAGTCCTGGGGAGCTGTTTTTT. Filled out from reference TRBV7-8 and TRBJ2-2, the complete variable domain reads GAGVSQSPRYKVAKRGQDVALRCDPISGHVSLFWYQQALGQGPEFLTYFQNEAQLDKSGLPSDRFFAERPEGSVSTLKIQRTQQEDSAVYLCASAIIGQRTSPGELFFGEGSRLTVL.

V and J are TRBV3-1 (or the pseudogene TRBV3-2) and TRBJ2-2; TRBD2 matches at 8 bases. Trimming cost V 4 bases and J 2 bases; bases outside gene matches: 3. The CDR3 extends over 15 amino acids. CDR1 LGHDT and CDR2 YNNKEL come from the germline V gene (reference sequence). Written as DNA, the CDR3 is TGTGCCAGCAGCCCGCGGGGGGCCAACACCGGGGAGCTGTTTTTT. Translation: CASSPRGANTGELFF.

The chain couples TRBV3-1 (or the pseudogene TRBV3-2) to TRBJ1-5, with D maybe TRBD1 (5 bases). CDR1 and CDR2 (germline): LGHDT, YNNKEL (reference sequence). The CDR3 covers 16 residues. The germline V and J ends were trimmed by 3 bases and 0 bases, with 12 bases remaining between them. This CDR3 reads CASSQSQGGSNQPQHF. The CDR3 DNA is TGTGCCAGCAGCCAGTCTCAGGGAGGTAGCAATCAGCCCCAGCATTTT.

The V and J genes are TRBV3-1 (or the pseudogene TRBV3-2) and TRBJ2-1; 9 bases fit TRBD2. The length of the CDR3 is 14 residues. Germline CDR1 is LGHDT and CDR2 is YNNKEL (reference sequence). The junction had 11 bases not matched to a gene; V was cut back by 6 bases and J by 11 bases. The CDR3 DNA is TGTGCCAGCAGTCCTACCGGGACTAGCACAAAGCAGTTCTTC. It yields the protein CASSPTGTSTKQFF.

The V call is TRBV7-8, the J call TRBJ2-3; TRBD2 matches at 10 bases. The junction had 8 bases not matched to a gene; V was cut back by 5 bases and J by 3 bases. The CDR3 has 16 residues. CDR1 and CDR2 from the germline V gene are SGHVS and FQNEAQ. The CDR3 DNA is TGTGCCAGCAGCGCTACTAGCGGGGAACGTACAGATACGCAGTATTTT. It encodes CASSATSGERTDTQYF.